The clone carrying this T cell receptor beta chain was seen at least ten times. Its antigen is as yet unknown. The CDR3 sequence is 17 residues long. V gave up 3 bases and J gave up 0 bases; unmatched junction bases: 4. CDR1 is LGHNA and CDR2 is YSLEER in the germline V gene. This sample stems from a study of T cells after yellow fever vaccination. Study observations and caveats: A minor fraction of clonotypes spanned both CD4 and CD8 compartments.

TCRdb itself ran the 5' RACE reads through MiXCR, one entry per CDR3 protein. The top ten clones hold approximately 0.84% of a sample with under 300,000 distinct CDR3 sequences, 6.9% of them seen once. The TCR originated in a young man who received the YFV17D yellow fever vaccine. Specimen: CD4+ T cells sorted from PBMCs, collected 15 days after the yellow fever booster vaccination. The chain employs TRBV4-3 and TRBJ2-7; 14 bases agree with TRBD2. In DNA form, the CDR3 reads TGCGCCAGCAGCCAGGGACTAGCGGGAGACTCCTCCTACGAGCAGTACTTC. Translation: CASSQGLAGDSSYEQYF.